This is a list of T cell receptor beta chains from one sample in a study of blood T cells in healthy people across ages. One entry per CDR3 protein results from TCRdb running MiXCR on the 5' RACE reads. In the table there are approximately 700,000 distinct CDR3 sequences, approximately 31% of which are singletons. The sequenced material came from blood. The receptors derive from a woman of 80 years or more in good health. Both conserved end residues are part of each CDR3. Fields, in order: V gene, D gene, J gene, clone size, CDR3 protein, CDR3 DNA. D genes are given only for firm matches. Part of the rows lack a size; the others show once, few, many or a class for expanded clones.

>TRBV5-1|TRBD2|TRBJ2-3|many
CASALAGEDTQYF
TGCGCCAGCGCCTTAGCGGGAGAAGATACGCAGTATTTT
>TRBV11-1|TRBD1|TRBJ1-1|once
CASSQIPGQLGDIGAFF
TGTGCCAGCAGCCAAATACCGGGACAGTTGGGGGACATTGGAGCTTTCTTT
>TRBV6-1|TRBD2|TRBJ2-1|many
CATGGGGGREQFF
TGTGCCACCGGGGGGGGTGGGGGGCGTGAGCAGTTCTTC
>TRBV5-4|TRBD1|TRBJ1-2|many
CASSLGGTGDYGYTF
TGTGCCAGCAGCTTGGGAGGGACAGGGGACTATGGCTACACCTTC
>TRBV30|-|TRBJ1-4|few
CAWGVLEKLFF
TGTGCCTGGGGGGTACTAGAAAAACTGTTTTTT
>TRBV20-1|TRBD2|TRBJ2-7|-
CSAQGLAGGGSSYEQYF
TGCAGTGCTCAGGGACTAGCGGGAGGGGGGAGCTCCTACGAGCAGTACTTC
>TRBV20-1|TRBD1|TRBJ2-3|-
CSAPDRAASTDTQYF
TGCAGTGCTCCTGACAGGGCGGCCAGCACAGATACGCAGTATTTT
>TRBV5-1|-|TRBJ2-5|-
CASSWAQGRGETQYF
TGCGCCAGCAGCTGGGCTCAGGGGAGGGGAGAGACCCAGTACTTC
>TRBV7-9|-|TRBJ1-4|-
CASTQPGASEKLFF
TGTGCCAGCACCCAACCGGGAGCTAGTGAAAAACTGTTTTTT
>TRBV9|TRBD2|TRBJ2-5|-
CAGSLGTSGETQYF
TGTGCCGGCAGCTTGGGGACTAGCGGCGAGACCCAGTACTTC
>TRBV6-5|TRBD2|TRBJ2-3|few
CAGSLGTRGTDTQYF
TGTGCCGGCAGTTTAGGGACTAGGGGCACAGATACGCAGTATTTT
>TRBV5-6|-|TRBJ1-2|few
CASSLLKGGSYGYTF
TGTGCCAGCAGCCTTTTAAAGGGGGGGAGCTATGGCTACACCTTC
>TRBV20-1|-|TRBJ1-1|-
CSARDDSRVGTEAFF
TGCAGTGCTAGGGATGACAGCCGCGTAGGAACTGAAGCTTTCTTT
>TRBV5-1|TRBD1|TRBJ2-5|-
CASSRRQGQEQYF
TGCGCCAGCAGCCGTAGACAGGGTCAGGAGCAGTACTTC
>TRBV20-1|TRBD1|TRBJ2-7|-
CSARGQGGTYEQYF
TGCAGTGCTAGGGGACAGGGAGGGACCTACGAGCAGTACTTC
>TRBV11-1|TRBD1|TRBJ1-1|few
CASSFRQGTKGTEAFF
TGTGCCAGCAGCTTCAGACAGGGGACCAAAGGGACTGAAGCTTTCTTT
>TRBV5-6|-|TRBJ1-1|-
CASSPKGAGVTEAFF
TGTGCCAGCAGCCCTAAAGGGGCAGGGGTCACTGAAGCTTTCTTT
>TRBV5-1|-|TRBJ1-1|many
CASSLSGTEAFF
TGTGCCAGCAGCTTATCGGGGACTGAAGCTTTCTTT
>TRBV29-1|TRBD2|TRBJ2-3|-
CSANPLAGGTTDTQYF
TGCAGCGCCAACCCACTAGCGGGGGGCACCACAGATACGCAGTATTTT
>TRBV11-1|TRBD2|TRBJ2-7|many
CASSLEAGAVYEQYF
TGTGCCAGCAGCTTAGAAGCGGGGGCCGTCTACGAGCAGTACTTC
>TRBV6-5|TRBD2|TRBJ2-7|-
CASTVAGAGYEQYF
TGTGCCAGCACCGTAGCGGGAGCCGGCTACGAGCAGTACTTC
>TRBV6-1|TRBD2|TRBJ2-3|many
CASSLTLRGGATDTQYF
TGTGCCAGCAGTCTAACCTTACGCGGGGGGGCCACAGATACGCAGTATTTT